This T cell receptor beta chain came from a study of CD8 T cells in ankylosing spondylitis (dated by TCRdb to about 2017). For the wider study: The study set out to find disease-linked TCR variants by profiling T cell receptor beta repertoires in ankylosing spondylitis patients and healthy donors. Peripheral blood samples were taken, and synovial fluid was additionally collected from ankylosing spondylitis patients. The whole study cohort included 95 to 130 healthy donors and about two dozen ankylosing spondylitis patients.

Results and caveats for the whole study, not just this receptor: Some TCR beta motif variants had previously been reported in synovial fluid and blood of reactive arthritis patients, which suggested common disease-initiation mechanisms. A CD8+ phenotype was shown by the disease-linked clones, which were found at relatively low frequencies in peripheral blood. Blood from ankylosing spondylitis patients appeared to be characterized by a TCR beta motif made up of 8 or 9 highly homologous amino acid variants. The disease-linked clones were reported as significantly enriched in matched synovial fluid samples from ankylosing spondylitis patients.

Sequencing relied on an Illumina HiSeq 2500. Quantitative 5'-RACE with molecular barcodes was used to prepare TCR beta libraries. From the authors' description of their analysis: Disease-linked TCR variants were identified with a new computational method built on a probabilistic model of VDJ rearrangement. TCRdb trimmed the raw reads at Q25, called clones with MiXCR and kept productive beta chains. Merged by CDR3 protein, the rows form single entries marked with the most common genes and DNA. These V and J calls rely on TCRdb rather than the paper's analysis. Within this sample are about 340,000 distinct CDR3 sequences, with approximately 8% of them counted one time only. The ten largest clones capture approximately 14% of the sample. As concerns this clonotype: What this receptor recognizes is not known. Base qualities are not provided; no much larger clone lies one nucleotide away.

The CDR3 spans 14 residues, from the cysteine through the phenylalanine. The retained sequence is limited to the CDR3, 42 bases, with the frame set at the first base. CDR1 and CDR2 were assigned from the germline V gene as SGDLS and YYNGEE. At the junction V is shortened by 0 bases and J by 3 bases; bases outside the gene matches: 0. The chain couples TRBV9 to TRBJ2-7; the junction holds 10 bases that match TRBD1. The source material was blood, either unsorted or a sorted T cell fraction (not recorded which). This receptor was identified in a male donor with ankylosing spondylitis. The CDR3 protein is CASSVGDRGYEQYF. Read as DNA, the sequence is TGTGCCAGCAGCGTAGGGGACAGGGGCTACGAGCAGTACTTC.